The rows below give T cell receptor beta chains drawn from one sample of a study of PD-1 blockade in classical Hodgkin lymphoma. Assay: immunoSEQ multiplex PCR; the TCRdb copy retains only in-frame clones and omits some. The data hold around 92,000 clones, with 83% observed a single time. This specimen consisted of peripheral blood mononuclear cells (PBMCs), obtained before the fourth cycle of nivolumab. The receptors stem from a human donor with classical Hodgkin lymphoma. CDR3s include the opening cysteine and the closing phenylalanine or tryptophan. A D gene is named only where the DNA matches it firmly. Expanded clones get a size class; other rows say once, few or many, or leave the size out.

J gene | V gene | clone size | D gene | CDR3 DNA | CDR3 protein
TRBJ2-1 | TRBV28 | . | TRBD2 | TGTGCCAGCAGTTTAATTGCGGGAGGGAACTACAATGAGCAGTTCTTC | CASSLIAGGNYNEQFF
TRBJ2-1 | TRBV11-1 | . | TRBD2 | TGTGCCAGCAGCGTAGTTGGGACTAACAATGAGCAGTTCTTC | CASSVVGTNNEQFF
TRBJ1-2 | TRBV6-4 | . | . | TGTGCCAGCAGTGAGGTTGGGGGGAATGATGGCTACACCTTC | CASSEVGGNDGYTF
TRBJ1-2 | TRBV28 | . | TRBD1 | TGTGCCAGCAGTCCGCAGGGGGCAGGAGGCTACACCTTC | CASSPQGAGGYTF
TRBJ2-1 | TRBV10-2 | . | TRBD2 | TGCGCCAGCAGTGAAGGGGCTAGCGGGAGTAGGGGTGAGCAGTTCTTC | CASSEGASGSRGEQFF
TRBJ2-7 | TRBV4-1 | . | TRBD2 | TGCGCCAGCAGCCCCCCCTCGCCGACTAGCGGGTACGAGCAGTACTTC | CASSPPSPTSGYEQYF
TRBJ2-2 | TRBV28 | . | . | TGTGCCTCCCAGGGTGAGGGTTTCACCGGGGAGCTGTTTTTT | CASQGEGFTGELFF
TRBJ2-2 | TRBV27 | . | . | TGTGCCAGCAGCCCAACTACTAGGGTCGGGGAGCTGTTTTTT | CASSPTTRVGELFF
TRBJ2-1 | TRBV7-9 | . | . | TGTGCCAGCAGCTTAGTAGCGGATGAGCAGTTCTTC | CASSLVADEQFF
TRBJ2-1 | TRBV6-1 | . | TRBD2 | TGTGCCAGCACCCAGGGACTAGCGACTTACAATGAGCAGTTCTTC | CASTQGLATYNEQFF
TRBJ2-1 | TRBV9 | once | TRBD2 | TGTGCCAGCAGCTTCCTAGGGGGGGCTAGCGGGAATGAGCAGTTCTTC | CASSFLGGASGNEQFF
TRBJ2-4 | TRBV19 | . | . | TGTGCCAGTAGTTCGGACCTAGCCAAAAACATTCAGTACTTC | CASSSDLAKNIQYF
TRBJ1-1 | TRBV19 | few | . | TGTGCCACCCGGACGGAGATGAACACTGAAGCTTTCTTT | CATRTEMNTEAFF
TRBJ2-7 | TRBV2 | once | . | TGTGCCAGCAGTGGGCAGGGGCCTTCGGTTAGCGAGCAGTACTTC | CASSGQGPSVSEQYF
TRBJ2-2 | TRBV7-8 | . | TRBD2 | TGTGCCAGCAGCTTAATAAGCGGGAGAAATACCGGGGAGCTGTTTTTT | CASSLISGRNTGELFF
TRBJ2-1 | TRBV19 | . | . | TGTGCCAGTAGTATAGGCGAGAAATACAATGAGCAGTTCTTC | CASSIGEKYNEQFF
TRBJ1-5 | TRBV5-4 | few | TRBD1 | TGTGCCAGCAGCTTGGGCGGACAGGGAGATCAGCCCCAGCATTTT | CASSLGGQGDQPQHF
TRBJ2-6 | TRBV19 | . | . | TGTGCCAGCGGGAAGACTGGGGCCAACGTCCTGACTTTC | CASGKTGANVLTF
TRBJ1-1 | TRBV30 | . | . | TGTGCCTGGAGTGTACTCGGCAGGATGAACACTGAAGCTTTCTTT | CAWSVLGRMNTEAFF
TRBJ2-1 | TRBV19 | . | TRBD2 | TGTGCCAGTAGTATGTTACTAGCGGGAGTGAATGAGCAGTTCTTC | CASSMLLAGVNEQFF
TRBJ1-6 | TRBV5-1 | . | . | TGCGCCAGCAGCGGCGCTGGCAGGGTTAATTCACCCCTCCACTTT | CASSGAGRVNSPLHF
TRBJ2-3 | TRBV29-1 | . | . | TGCAGCCTAAAGTTCAGGGACGCTTTGAGCACAGATACGCAGTATTTT | CSLKFRDALSTDTQYF
TRBJ2-3 | TRBV27 | . | . | TGTGCCAGCACTGGGCGCACAGATACGCAGTATTTT | CASTGRTDTQYF
TRBJ2-7 | TRBV2 | . | . | TGTGCCAGCAGTGAAATGGCAAGCTACGAGCAGTACTTC | CASSEMASYEQYF
TRBJ1-4 | TRBV2 | . | . | TGTGCCAGCAGTGCTTTCTGGGCTAATGAAAAACTGTTTTTT | CASSAFWANEKLFF